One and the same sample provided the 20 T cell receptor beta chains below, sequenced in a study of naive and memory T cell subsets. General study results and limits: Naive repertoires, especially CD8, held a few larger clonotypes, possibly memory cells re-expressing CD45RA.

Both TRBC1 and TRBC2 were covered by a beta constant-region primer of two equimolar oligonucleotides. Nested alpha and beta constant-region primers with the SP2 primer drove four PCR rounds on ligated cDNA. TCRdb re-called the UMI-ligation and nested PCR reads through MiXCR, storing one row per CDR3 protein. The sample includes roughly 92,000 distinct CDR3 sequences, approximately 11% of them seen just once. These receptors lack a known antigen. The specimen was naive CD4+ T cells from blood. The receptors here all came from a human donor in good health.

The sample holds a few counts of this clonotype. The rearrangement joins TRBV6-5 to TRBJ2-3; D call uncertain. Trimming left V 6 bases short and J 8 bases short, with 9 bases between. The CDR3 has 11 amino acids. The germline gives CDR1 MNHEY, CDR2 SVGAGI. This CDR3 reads CASRVGSTQYF. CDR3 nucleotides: TGTGCCAGCAGGGTGGGATCTACGCAGTATTTT.

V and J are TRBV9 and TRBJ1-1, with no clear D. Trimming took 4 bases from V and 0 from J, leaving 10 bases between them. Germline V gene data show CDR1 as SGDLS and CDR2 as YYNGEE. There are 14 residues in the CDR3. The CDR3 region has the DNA TGTGCCAGCAGCCCCAGGCTTATGAACACTGAAGCTTTCTTT. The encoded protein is CASSPRLMNTEAFF. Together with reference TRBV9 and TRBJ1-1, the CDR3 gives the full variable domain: DSGVTQTPKHLITATGQRVTLRCSPRSGDLSVYWYQQSLDQGLQFLIQYYNGEERAKGNILERFSAQQFPDLHSELNLSSLELGDSALYFCASSPRLMNTEAFFGQGTRLTVV.

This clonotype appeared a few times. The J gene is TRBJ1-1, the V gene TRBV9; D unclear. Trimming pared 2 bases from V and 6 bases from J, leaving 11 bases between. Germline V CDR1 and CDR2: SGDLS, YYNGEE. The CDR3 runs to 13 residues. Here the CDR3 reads CASSVRRTSEAFF. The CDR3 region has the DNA TGTGCCAGCAGCGTTCGTCGGACTTCTGAAGCTTTCTTT.

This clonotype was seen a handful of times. CDR3 amino acids: CASSQLDTAPYEQYF. The CDR3, as DNA: TGCGCCAGCAGCCAACTGGACACTGCCCCCTACGAGCAGTACTTC. This sequence joins TRBV4-3 and TRBJ2-7; a weak D match, TRBD1 (5 bases). Looked up from germline, CDR1 is LGHNA and CDR2 is YSLEER. This CDR3 region has 15 residues. The V end was cut by 2 bases, the J end by 2 bases, with 13 bases between.

In nucleotides, the CDR3 is TGTGCCAGCAGTGTGACTACTCACTCCTACGAGCAGTACTTC. Its protein is CASSVTTHSYEQYF. V usage is TRBV2 and J usage is TRBJ2-7, with D perhaps matching TRBD2 (5 bases). With 4 bases removed from V and 0 bases from J, the gap between germline ends came to 10 bases. In germline, CDR1 is SNHLY, CDR2 FYNNEI. The CDR3 covers 14 residues.

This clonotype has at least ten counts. The CDR3 is CASTSVPYEQYF. CDR3 nucleotide sequence: TGTGCCAGCACAAGCGTTCCCTACGAGCAGTACTTC. The genes are TRBV28 and TRBJ2-7; D gene uncertain. This CDR3 has 12 amino acids. CDR1 MDHEN and CDR2 SYDVKM come from the germline V gene. V was pared by 7 bases and J by 2 bases, with 9 bases between.

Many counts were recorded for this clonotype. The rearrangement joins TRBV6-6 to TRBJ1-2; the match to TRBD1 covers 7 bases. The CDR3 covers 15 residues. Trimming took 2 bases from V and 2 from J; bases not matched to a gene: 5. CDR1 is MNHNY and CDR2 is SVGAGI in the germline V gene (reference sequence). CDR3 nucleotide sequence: TGTGCCAGCAGTTACACCGGGACAGACAACTATGGCTACACCTTC. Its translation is CASSYTGTDNYGYTF.

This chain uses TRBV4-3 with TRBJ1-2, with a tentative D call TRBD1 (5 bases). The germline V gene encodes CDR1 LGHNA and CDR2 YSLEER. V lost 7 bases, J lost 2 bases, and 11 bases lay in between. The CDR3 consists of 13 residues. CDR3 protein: CASNQKGNYGYTF. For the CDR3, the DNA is TGCGCCAGCAACCAGAAGGGGAACTATGGCTACACCTTC.

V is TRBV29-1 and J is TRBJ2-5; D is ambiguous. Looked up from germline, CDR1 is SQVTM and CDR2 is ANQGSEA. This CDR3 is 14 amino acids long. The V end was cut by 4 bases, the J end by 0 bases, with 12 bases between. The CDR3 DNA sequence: TGCAGCGTTGTATTCACAGAGTACCAAGAGACCCAGTACTTC. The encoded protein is CSVVFTEYQETQYF. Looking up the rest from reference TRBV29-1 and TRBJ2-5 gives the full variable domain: SAVISQKPSRDICQRGTSLTIQCQVDSQVTMMFWYRQQPGQSLTLIATANQGSEATYESGFVIDKFPISRPNLTFSTLTVSNMSPEDSSIYLCSVVFTEYQETQYFGPGTRLLVL.

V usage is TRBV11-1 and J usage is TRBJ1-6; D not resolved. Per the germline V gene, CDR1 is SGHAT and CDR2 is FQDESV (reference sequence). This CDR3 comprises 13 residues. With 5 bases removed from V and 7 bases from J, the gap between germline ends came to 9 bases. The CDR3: CASSVLDNSPLHF. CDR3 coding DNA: TGTGCCAGCAGCGTTTTGGACAATTCACCCCTCCACTTT. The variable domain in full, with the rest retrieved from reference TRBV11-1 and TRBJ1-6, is EAEVAQSPRYKITEKSQAVAFWCDPISGHATLYWYRQILGQGPELLVQFQDESVVDDSQLPKDRFSAERLKGVDSTLKIQPAELGDSAMYLCASSVLDNSPLHFGNGTRLTVT.

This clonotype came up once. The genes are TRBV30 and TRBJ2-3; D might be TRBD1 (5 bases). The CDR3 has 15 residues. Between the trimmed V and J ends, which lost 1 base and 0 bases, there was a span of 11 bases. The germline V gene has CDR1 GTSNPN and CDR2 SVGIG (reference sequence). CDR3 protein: CAWSANQGSTDTQYF. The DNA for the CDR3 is TGTGCCTGGAGTGCGAATCAGGGTAGCACAGATACGCAGTATTTT.

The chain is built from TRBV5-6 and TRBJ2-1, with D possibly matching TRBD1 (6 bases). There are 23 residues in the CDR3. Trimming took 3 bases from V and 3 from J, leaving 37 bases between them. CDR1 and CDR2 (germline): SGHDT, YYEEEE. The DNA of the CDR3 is TGTGCCAGCAGCTGGATTCCCCTTAGGGTATCAGAACAGACAGGCCCTTTCTACAATGAGCAGTTCTTC. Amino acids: CASSWIPLRVSEQTGPFYNEQFF.

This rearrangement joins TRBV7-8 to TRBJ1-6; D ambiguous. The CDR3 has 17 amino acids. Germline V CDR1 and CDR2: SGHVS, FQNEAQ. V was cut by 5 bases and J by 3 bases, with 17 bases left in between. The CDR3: CASSLVARSFYNSPLHF. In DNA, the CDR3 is TGTGCCAGCAGCCTGGTTGCGCGCTCTTTCTATAATTCACCCCTCCACTTT.

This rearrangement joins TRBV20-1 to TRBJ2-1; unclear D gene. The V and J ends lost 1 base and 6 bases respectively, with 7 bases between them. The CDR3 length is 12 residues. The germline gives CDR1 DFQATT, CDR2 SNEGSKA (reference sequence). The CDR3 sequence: CSARAEVNEQFF. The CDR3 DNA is TGCAGTGCTAGAGCAGAGGTCAATGAGCAGTTCTTC.

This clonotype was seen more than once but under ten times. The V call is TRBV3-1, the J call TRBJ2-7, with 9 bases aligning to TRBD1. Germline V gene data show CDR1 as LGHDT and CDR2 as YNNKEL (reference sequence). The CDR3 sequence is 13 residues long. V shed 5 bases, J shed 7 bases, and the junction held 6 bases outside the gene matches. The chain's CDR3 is CASSKQGAGEQYF. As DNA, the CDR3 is TGTGCCAGCAGCAAACAGGGGGCAGGGGAGCAGTACTTC.

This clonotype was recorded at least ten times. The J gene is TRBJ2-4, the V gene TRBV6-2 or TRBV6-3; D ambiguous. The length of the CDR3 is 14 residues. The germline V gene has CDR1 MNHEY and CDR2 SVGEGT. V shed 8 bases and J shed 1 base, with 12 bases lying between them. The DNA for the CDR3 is TGTGCCAGCGGCCGAGACGGGGCCAAAAACATTCAGTACTTC. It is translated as CASGRDGAKNIQYF.

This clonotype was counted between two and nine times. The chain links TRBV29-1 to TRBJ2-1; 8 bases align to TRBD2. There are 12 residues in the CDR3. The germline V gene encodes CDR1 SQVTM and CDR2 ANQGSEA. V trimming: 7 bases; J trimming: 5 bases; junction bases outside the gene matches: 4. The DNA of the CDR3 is TGCAGCGCCAGCGGGAGTGACAATGAGCAGTTCTTC. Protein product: CSASGSDNEQFF.

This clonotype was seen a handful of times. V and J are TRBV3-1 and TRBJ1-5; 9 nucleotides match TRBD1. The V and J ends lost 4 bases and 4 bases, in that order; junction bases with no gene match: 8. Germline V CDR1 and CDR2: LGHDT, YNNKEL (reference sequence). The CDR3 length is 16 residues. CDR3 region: CASSPATGTGNQPQHF. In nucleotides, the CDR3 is TGTGCCAGCAGCCCAGCCACCGGGACAGGGAATCAGCCCCAGCATTTT.

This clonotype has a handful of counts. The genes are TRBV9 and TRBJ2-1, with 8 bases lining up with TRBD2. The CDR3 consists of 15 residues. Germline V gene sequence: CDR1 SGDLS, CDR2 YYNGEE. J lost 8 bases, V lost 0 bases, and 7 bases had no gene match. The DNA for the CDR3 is TGTGCCAGCAGCGTAGTAGGACTAGCTAGATATGAGCAGTTCTTC. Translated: CASSVVGLARYEQFF.

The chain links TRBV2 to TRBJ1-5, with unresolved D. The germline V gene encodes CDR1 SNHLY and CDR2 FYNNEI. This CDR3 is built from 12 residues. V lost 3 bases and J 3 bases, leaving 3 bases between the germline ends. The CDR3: CASSEDNQPQHF. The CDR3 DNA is TGTGCCAGCAGTGAGGACAATCAGCCCCAGCATTTT.